The T cell receptor (beta chain) described here comes from a study of identical twins. V lost 0 bases and J lost 9, with 10 bases in between. There are 13 residues in the CDR3. Germline CDR1 reads SGDLS; CDR2 reads YYNGEE. This clonotype was counted once. What it recognizes is unknown. Unique molecular identifiers were present on cDNA, and template switching added a universal primer site. TCRdb analysed the 5' RACE reads with MiXCR anew, one entry per CDR3 protein. Of about 330,000 distinct CDR3 sequences listed, roughly 12% are singletons. Study-level results: Abundant beta clonotypes from cord blood bore fewer insertions; memory repertoires lacked this pattern.

This same sample was also taken into another study, of yellow fever vaccine responses in identical twins.

This receptor was identified in a woman in her late teens or twenties in good health. Sequences were obtained from CD8+ T cells sorted from blood. V usage is TRBV9 and J usage is TRBJ2-1; D unresolved. The chain's CDR3 is CASSVVSSGEQFF. The CDR3 DNA follows: TGTGCCAGCAGCGTAGTAAGTAGTGGTGAGCAGTTCTTC. The full variable domain, in which reference TRBV9 and TRBJ2-1 provide the parts outside the CDR3, is DSGVTQTPKHLITATGQRVTLRCSPRSGDLSVYWYQQSLDQGLQFLIQYYNGEERAKGNILERFSAQQFPDLHSELNLSSLELGDSALYFCASSVVSSGEQFFGPGTRLTVL.